These T cell receptor beta chains were read from a single sample in a study of a mutant IDH1 vaccine in newly diagnosed glioma. The protocol was immunoSEQ multiplex PCR, while the TCRdb copy is restricted to in-frame clones and leaves out a portion. The sample has about 56,000 clones; 85% to 90% are singletons. Their recognized antigens are unknown. Here the sequenced sample was PBMCs, taken from a glioma patient whose treatment included an IDH1 peptide vaccine. These receptors were obtained from a middle-aged man with glioma. Each CDR3 is given without its conserved first and last residue.

J gene	V gene	CDR3 protein
TRBJ1-5	TRBV27	AIQDPRGPQPQH
TRBJ1-4	TRBV5-1	ASAGGQNEKLF
TRBJ1-4	TRBV19	ASSDRAGNEKLF
TRBJ1-5	TRBV10-3	AISNGGLSNQPQH
TRBJ1-5	TRBV6-1	ASRPGTALNQPQH
TRBJ2-5	TRBV5-6	ASNGLRASEETQY
TRBJ1-4	TRBV19	ASSITGLGEKLF
TRBJ1-1	TRBV4-2	ANEIGQSNTEAF
TRBJ1-1	TRBV7-2	ASSLAAGNTEAF
TRBJ2-1	TRBV19	ASRTSRYLNEQF
TRBJ1-1	TRBV7-9	ASSNRGLGTEAF
TRBJ2-7	TRBV5-1	ASSWMSGATYEQY
TRBJ1-1	TRBV10-3	ATSGTGTNTEAF
TRBJ1-4	TRBV7-9	ASSPGQANEKLF
TRBJ2-7	TRBV5-1	ASSLRGQGPYEQY
TRBJ2-7	TRBV7-6	ASSSAPGQDQPEQY
TRBJ2-5	TRBV5-5	ASSNRDTETQY
TRBJ1-2	TRBV5-5	ASSPPSTVNYGYT
TRBJ1-2	TRBV18	ASSEDQGAIAGYT
TRBJ2-1	TRBV5-1	ASSLVTSGKISYNEQF
TRBJ2-7	TRBV6-5	ASSYSGVYEQY
TRBJ2-2	TRBV5-1	ASSSGLAGGRTGELF
TRBJ2-5	TRBV11-1	ASSLAPGLQQETQY
TRBJ1-2	TRBV6-5	ASRPDRGVYGYT
TRBJ2-7	TRBV19	ASSRNSDSYEQY
TRBJ2-7	TRBV7-2	ASSPGQLSSYEQY
TRBJ2-7	TRBV5-7	ASSVCPRDRTYEQY
TRBJ1-3	TRBV9	ASSEEGGSGNTIY